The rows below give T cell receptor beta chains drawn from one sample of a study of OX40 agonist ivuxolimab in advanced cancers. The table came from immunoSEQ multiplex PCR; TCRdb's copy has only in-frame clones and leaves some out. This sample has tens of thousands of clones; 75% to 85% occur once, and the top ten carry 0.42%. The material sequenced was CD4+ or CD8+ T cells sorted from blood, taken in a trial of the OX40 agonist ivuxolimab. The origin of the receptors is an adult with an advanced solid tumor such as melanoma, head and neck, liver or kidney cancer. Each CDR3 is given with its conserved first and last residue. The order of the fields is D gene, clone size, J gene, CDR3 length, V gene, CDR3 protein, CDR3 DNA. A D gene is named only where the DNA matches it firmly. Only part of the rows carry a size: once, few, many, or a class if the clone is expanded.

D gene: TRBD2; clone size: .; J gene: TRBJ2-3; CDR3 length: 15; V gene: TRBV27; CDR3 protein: CASSLSLAGTDTQYF; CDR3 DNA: TGTGCCAGCAGTTTATCCCTAGCGGGCACAGATACGCAGTATTTT
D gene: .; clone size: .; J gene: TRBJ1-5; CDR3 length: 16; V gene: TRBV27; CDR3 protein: CASSTNRGALNQPQHF; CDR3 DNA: TGTGCCAGCAGTACCAATCGCGGGGCCCTGAATCAGCCCCAGCATTTT
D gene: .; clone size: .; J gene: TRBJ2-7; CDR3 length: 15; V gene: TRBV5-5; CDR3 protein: CASSPQAGVGYEQYF; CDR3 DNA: TGTGCCAGCAGCCCGCAAGCAGGGGTCGGCTACGAGCAGTACTTC
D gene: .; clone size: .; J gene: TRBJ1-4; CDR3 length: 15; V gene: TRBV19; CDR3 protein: CASRGSAVTNEKLFF; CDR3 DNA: TGTGCCAGTCGGGGGTCAGCGGTCACTAATGAAAAACTGTTTTTT
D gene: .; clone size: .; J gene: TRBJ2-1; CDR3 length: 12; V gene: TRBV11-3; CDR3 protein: CASGSIYNEQFF; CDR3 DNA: TGTGCCAGCGGAAGTATATACAATGAGCAGTTCTTC
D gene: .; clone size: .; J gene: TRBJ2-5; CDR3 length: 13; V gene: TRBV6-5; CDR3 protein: CASTYLGQETQYF; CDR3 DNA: TGTGCCAGCACCTACCTGGGACAAGAGACCCAGTACTTC
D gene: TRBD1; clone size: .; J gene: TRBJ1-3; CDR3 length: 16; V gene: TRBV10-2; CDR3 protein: CASSEKYRGGGNTIYF; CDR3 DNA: TGCGCCAGCAGTGAGAAGTACAGGGGGGGAGGAAACACCATATATTTT
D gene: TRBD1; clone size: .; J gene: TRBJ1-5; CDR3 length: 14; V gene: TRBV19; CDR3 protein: CAATGTGGNQPQHF; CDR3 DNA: TGTGCGGCAACGGGCACAGGGGGTAATCAGCCCCAGCATTTT
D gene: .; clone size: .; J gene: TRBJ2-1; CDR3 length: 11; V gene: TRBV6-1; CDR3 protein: CASNLDNEQFF; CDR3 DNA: TGTGCCAGCAACCTGGACAATGAGCAGTTCTTC
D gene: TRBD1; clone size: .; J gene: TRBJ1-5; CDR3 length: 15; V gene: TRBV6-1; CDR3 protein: CASSEDRGRDQPQHF; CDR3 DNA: TGTGCCAGCAGTGAAGACAGGGGGCGAGATCAGCCCCAGCATTTT
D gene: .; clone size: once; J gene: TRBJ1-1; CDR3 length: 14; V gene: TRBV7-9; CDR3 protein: CASSLRTEDTEAFF; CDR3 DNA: TGTGCCAGCAGCCTTCGGACAGAGGACACTGAAGCTTTCTTT
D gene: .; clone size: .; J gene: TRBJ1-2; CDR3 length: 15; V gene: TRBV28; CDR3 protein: CASSRSDSLVRGYTF; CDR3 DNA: TGTGCCAGCAGTCGCTCGGACAGCTTGGTTCGAGGCTACACCTTC
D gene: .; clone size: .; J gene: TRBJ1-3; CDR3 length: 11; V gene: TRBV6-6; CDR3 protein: CASSYGGRAYF; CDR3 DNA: TGTGCCAGCAGTTACGGCGGGCGTGCATATTTT
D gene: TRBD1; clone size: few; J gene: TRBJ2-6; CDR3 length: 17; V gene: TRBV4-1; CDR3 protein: CASSVDRASSGANVLTF; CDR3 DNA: TGCGCCAGCAGCGTGGACAGGGCCAGCTCTGGGGCCAACGTCCTGACTTTC
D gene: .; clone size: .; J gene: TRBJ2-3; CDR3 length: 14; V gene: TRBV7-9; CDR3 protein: CASSHSLSTDTQYF; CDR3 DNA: TGTGCCAGCAGCCACTCACTTAGCACAGATACGCAGTATTTT
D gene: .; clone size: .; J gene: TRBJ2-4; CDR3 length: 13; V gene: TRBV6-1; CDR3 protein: CASSGGAKNIQYF; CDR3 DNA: TGTGCCAGCAGTGGAGGGGCCAAAAACATTCAGTACTTC
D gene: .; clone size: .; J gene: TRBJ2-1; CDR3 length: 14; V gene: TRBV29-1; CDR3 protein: CSGTAGVPSHEQFF; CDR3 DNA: TGCAGCGGGACAGCCGGCGTCCCTAGTCATGAGCAGTTCTTC
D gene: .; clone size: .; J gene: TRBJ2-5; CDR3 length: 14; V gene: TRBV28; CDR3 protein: CASSTQSIQETQYF; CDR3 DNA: TGTGCCAGCAGTACACAGTCTATCCAAGAGACCCAGTACTTC
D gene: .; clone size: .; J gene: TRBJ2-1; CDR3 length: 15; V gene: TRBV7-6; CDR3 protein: CASSLDGDVGNEQFF; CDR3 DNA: TGTGCCAGCAGCTTAGACGGGGATGTTGGGAATGAGCAGTTCTTC
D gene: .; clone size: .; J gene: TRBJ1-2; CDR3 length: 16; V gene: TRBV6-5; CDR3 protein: CASSYSRWSGGYGYTF; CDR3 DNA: TGTGCCAGCAGTTACTCCCGGTGGTCCGGGGGCTATGGCTACACCTTC
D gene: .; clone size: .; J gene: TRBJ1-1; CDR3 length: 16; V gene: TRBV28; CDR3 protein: CASSLGHLGGITEAFF; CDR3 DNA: TGTGCCAGCAGTTTGGGGCATTTAGGGGGGATCACTGAAGCTTTCTTT
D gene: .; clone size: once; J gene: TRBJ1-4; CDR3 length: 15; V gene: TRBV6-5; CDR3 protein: CASSYGGATNEKLFF; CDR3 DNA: TGTGCCAGCAGTTACGGTGGCGCAACTAATGAAAAACTGTTTTTT
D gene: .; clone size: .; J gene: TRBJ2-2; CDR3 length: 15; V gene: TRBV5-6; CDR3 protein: CASSPGLGNTGELFF; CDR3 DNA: TGTGCCAGCAGCCCAGGACTGGGAAACACCGGGGAGCTGTTTTTT
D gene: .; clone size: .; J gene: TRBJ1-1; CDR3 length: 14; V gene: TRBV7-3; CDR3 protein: CASSFSSVNAEAFF; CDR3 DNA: TGTGCCAGCAGCTTCAGTTCTGTGAACGCTGAAGCTTTCTTT
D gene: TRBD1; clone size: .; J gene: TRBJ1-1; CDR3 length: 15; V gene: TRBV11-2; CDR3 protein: CASSFRQGGKGEAFF; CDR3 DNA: TGTGCCAGCAGCTTTAGACAGGGAGGAAAGGGTGAAGCTTTCTTT
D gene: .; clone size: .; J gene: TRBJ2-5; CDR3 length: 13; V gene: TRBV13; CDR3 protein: CASSSRFGETQYF; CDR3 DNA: TGTGCCAGCAGCTCTCGTTTCGGTGAGACCCAGTACTTC
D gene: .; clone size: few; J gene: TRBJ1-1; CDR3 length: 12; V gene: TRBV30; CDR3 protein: CAWLRPGSEAFF; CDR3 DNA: TGTGCCTGGCTCCGACCGGGGTCTGAAGCTTTCTTT
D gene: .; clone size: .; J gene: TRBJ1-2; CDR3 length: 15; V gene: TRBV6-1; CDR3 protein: CASSEGDREFYGYTF; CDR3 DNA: TGTGCCAGCAGTGAAGGAGACAGAGAGTTTTATGGCTACACCTTC
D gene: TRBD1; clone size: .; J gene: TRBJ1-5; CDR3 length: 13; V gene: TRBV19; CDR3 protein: CASSRDSSQPQHF; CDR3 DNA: TGTGCCAGCAGCCGGGACAGCTCTCAGCCCCAGCATTTT
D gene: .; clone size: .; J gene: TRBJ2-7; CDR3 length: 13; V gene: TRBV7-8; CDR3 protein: CASSLSGTYEQYF; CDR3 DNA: TGTGCCAGCAGCTTATCGGGAACTTACGAGCAGTACTTC
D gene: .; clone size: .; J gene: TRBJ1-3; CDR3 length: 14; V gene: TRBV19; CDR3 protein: CASLPRTSGNTIYF; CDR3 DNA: TGTGCCAGTTTGCCACGAACGTCTGGAAACACCATATATTTT
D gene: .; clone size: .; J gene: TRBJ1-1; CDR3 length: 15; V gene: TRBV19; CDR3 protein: CATQDSLNLNTEAFF; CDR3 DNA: TGTGCCACCCAGGACAGCCTCAATCTGAACACTGAAGCTTTCTTT
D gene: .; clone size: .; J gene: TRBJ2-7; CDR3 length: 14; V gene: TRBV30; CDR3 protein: CAWSGDTGTYEQYF; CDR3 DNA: TGTGCCTGGAGTGGCGATACCGGGACCTACGAGCAGTACTTC
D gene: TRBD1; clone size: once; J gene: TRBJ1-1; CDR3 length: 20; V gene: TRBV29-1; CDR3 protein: CSGVTKPILGTGTMNTEAFF; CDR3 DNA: TGCAGCGGTGTGACCAAGCCGATCTTAGGGACAGGGACTATGAACACTGAAGCTTTCTTT
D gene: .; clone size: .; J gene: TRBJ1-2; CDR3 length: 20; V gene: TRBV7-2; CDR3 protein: CASSLAGSGGSSPKSVGYTF; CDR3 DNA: TGTGCCAGCAGCTTAGCGGGATCCGGGGGGAGTTCTCCAAAAAGCGTCGGCTACACCTTC
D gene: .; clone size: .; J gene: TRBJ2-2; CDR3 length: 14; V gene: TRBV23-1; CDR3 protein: CASSQWQRTGELFF; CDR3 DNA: TGCGCCAGCAGTCAGTGGCAGCGCACCGGGGAGCTGTTTTTT
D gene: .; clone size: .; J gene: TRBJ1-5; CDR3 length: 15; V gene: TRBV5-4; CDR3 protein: CASSNHAIPDQPQHF; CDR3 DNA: TGTGCCAGCAGCAACCATGCCATCCCGGATCAGCCCCAGCATTTT
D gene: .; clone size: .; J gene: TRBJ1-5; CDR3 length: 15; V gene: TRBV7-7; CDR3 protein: CASLRGTNSNQPQHF; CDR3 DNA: TGTGCCTCTTTGCGGGGCACGAATAGCAATCAGCCCCAGCATTTT
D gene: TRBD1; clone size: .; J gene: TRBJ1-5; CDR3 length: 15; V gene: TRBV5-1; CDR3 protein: CASSPSGQGGQPQHF; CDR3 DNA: TGCGCCAGCAGCCCCTCGGGACAGGGTGGACAGCCCCAGCATTTT
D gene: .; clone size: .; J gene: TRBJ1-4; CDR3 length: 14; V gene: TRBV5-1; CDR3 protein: CASSDSANRGKLFF; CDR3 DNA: TGCGCCAGCAGTGATTCGGCCAACCGGGGAAAACTGTTTTTT
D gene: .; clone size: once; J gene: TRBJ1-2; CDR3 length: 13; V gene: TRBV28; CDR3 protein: CASSLLHNYGYTF; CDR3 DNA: TGTGCCAGCAGTTTACTCCATAACTATGGCTACACCTTC
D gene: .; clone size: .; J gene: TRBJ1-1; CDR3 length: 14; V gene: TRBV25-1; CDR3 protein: CASSPKVGGTEAFF; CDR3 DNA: TGTGCCAGCAGCCCAAAGGTCGGGGGCACTGAAGCTTTCTTT
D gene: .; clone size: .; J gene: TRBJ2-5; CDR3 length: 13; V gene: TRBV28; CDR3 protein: CASSTTGRETQYF; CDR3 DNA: TGTGCCAGCAGTACTACAGGGAGAGAGACCCAGTACTTC
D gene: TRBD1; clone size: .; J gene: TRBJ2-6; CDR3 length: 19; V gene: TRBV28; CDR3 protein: CASSSRDGTGGAGANVLTF; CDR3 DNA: TGTGCCAGCAGTTCCAGGGATGGGACAGGGGGCGCTGGGGCCAACGTCCTGACTTTC
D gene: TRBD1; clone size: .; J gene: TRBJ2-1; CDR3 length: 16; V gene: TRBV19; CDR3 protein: CASSPLRDRGRNEQFF; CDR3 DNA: TGTGCCAGTAGTCCTCTAAGGGACAGGGGGCGGAATGAGCAGTTCTTC
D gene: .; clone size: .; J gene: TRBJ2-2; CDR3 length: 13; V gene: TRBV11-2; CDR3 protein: CASSFGGSGELFF; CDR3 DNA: TGTGCCAGCAGCTTTGGGGGCTCCGGGGAGCTGTTTTTT
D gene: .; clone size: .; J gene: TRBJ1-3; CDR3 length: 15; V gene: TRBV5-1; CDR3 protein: CASSLGLLSGNTIYF; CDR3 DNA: TGCGCCAGCAGCTTGGGGCTCCTCTCTGGAAACACCATATATTTT
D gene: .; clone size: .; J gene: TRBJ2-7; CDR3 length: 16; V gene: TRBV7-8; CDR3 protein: CASSPIVIGSFYEQYF; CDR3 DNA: TGTGCCAGCAGCCCCATAGTAATCGGCTCCTTCTACGAGCAGTACTTC
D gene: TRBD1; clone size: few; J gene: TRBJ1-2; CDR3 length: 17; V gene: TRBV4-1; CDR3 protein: CASSPGQGPTQGYGYTF; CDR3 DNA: TGCGCCAGCAGCCCCGGACAGGGACCCACCCAGGGGTATGGCTACACCTTC
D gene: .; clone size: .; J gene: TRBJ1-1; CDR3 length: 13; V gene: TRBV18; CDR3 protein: CASSQSGNTEAFF; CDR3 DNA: TGTGCCAGCTCACAATCCGGGAACACTGAAGCTTTCTTT
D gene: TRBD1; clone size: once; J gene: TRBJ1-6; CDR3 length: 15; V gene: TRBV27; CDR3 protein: CATRGQGLYNSPLHF; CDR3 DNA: TGTGCCACCCGTGGACAGGGGCTTTATAATTCACCCCTCCACTTT